Each of the 16 T cell receptor beta chains below was sequenced from the same sample in a study. TCRdb recomputed calls from the RT-PCR reads with MiXCR, one row per CDR3 protein. The sample holds almost 700,000 distinct CDR3 sequences; 14% are singletons and the top ten take roughly 4%. The material sequenced was memory CD4+ T cells from blood. The receptors originated from a female donor in good health, serving as a healthy control.

CDR3 nucleotide sequence: TGTGCCAGCAGTGGAATAGGACAGGGGGCTGAAGCTTTCTTT. Protein: CASSGIGQGAEAFF. This sequence joins TRBV25-1 and TRBJ1-1; 10 bases fit TRBD1. V shed 4 bases and J 6 bases; nucleotides not matched to a gene: 5. CDR1 is MGHDK, CDR2 SYGVNS, per germline. This CDR3 has 14 amino acids.

CDR3 in DNA: TGTGCCAGCAGCTTTGCTCGGGTGGGATCAAATGAGCAGTTCTTC. Translation: CASSFARVGSNEQFF. This chain joins TRBV7-2 and TRBJ2-1; unclear D gene. Germline values: CDR1 SGHTA, CDR2 FQGNSA. The CDR3 sequence is 15 residues long. The V gene lost 3 bases and the J gene lost 7 bases, with 16 bases spanning the gap.

This clonotype turned up a few times. The chain has TRBV5-1 and TRBJ1-1; no clear D gene. Trimming took 0 bases from V and 7 from J, leaving 7 bases between them. This CDR3 is 12 amino acids long. CDR1 SGHRS and CDR2 YFSETQ come from the germline V gene. CDR3 DNA: TGCGCCAGCAGCTTGGCGGGGTATGAAGCTTTCTTT. Its translation: CASSLAGYEAFF. Complete variable domain (other parts from reference TRBV5-1 and TRBJ1-1): KAGVTQTPRYLIKTRGQQVTLSCSPISGHRSVSWYQQTPGQGLQFLFEYFSETQRNKGNFPGRFSGRQFSNSRSEMNVSTLELGDSALYLCASSLAGYEAFFGQGTRLTVV.

This clonotype turned up a few times. The chain joins TRBV5-1 to TRBJ2-3; D is ambiguous. This CDR3 has 15 amino acids. The V end was cut by 4 bases, the J end by 1 base, with 13 bases between. Germline V gene sequence: CDR1 SGHRS, CDR2 YFSETQ. CDR3 residues: CASSPSEPGTDTQYF. Written as DNA, the CDR3 is TGCGCCAGCAGCCCTTCAGAGCCGGGCACAGATACGCAGTATTTT.

J is TRBJ2-3 and V is TRBV30, with unresolved D. The ends were cut back, 5 bases at V and 4 bases at J, with 10 bases in the middle. CDR3 size: 12 residues. Looked up from germline, CDR1 is GTSNPN and CDR2 is SVGIG (reference sequence). In DNA form, the CDR3 reads TGTGCCTGGGGCCCCCGGGCAGATACGCAGTATTTT. This encodes CAWGPRADTQYF.

This clonotype occurred a few times. The chain employs TRBV5-4 and TRBJ2-1; D not certain. The CDR3 sequence is 13 residues long. The V gene's germline CDR1 is SGHNT and CDR2 YYREEE (reference sequence). V gave up 4 bases and J gave up 12 bases, with 17 bases separating them. The CDR3 coding sequence is TGTGCCAGCAGCCTTCCTACCCCCGGACCGCAGTTCTTC. It is translated as CASSLPTPGPQFF.

The chain joins TRBV29-1 to TRBJ1-1, with 10 bases lining up with TRBD1. V was pared by 5 bases and J by 4 bases, with 4 bases of the junction left unmatched. The CDR3 is 13 residues long. CDR1 SQVTM and CDR2 ANQGSEA come from the germline V gene. CDR3 residues: CSVQTGGGTEAFF. CDR3 coding DNA: TGCAGCGTTCAGACAGGGGGCGGCACTGAAGCTTTCTTT.

This clonotype was observed at least ten times. The chain joins TRBV18 to TRBJ2-5; tentative D call: TRBD2 (5 bases). The V gene's germline CDR1 is KGHSH and CDR2 LQKENI. The ends were cut back, 0 bases at V and 2 bases at J, with 13 bases in the middle. The CDR3 covers 16 residues. As DNA, the CDR3 is TGTGCCAGCTCACCACCGTCCTCAGGACTGCAAGAGACCCAGTACTTC. Protein: CASSPPSSGLQETQYF.

In this sample, this clonotype turned up a few times. The chain is built from TRBV5-6 and TRBJ2-3; TRBD1 matches at 8 bases. J was trimmed by 4 bases and V by 6 bases; bases with no gene match: 10. The CDR3 contains 15 residues. CDR1 SGHDT and CDR2 YYEEEE come from the germline V gene. This CDR3 is CASTRDRGYADTQYF. CDR3 nucleotide sequence: TGTGCCAGCACTCGAGACAGGGGTTACGCAGATACGCAGTATTTT.

The chain uses TRBV7-8 and TRBJ2-7, with unresolved D. Trimming shortened V by 9 bases and J by 3 bases, and 12 bases separated the two germline ends. The CDR3 runs to 12 residues. Germline V gene lookup returns CDR1 SGHVS and CDR2 FQNEAQ. The CDR3 region is CASRSGVYEQYF. In DNA, the CDR3 is TGTGCCAGTCGCAGTGGGGTCTACGAGCAGTACTTC.

A remark on this clonotype: A single base separates this from a much larger clone, so it may be a read error. J is TRBJ2-2 and V is TRBV5-1; 7 bases are shared with TRBD1. The length of the CDR3 is 15 residues. CDR1 is SGHRS, CDR2 YFSETQ, per germline. J lost 6 bases, V lost 0 bases, and 5 bases had no gene match. CDR3 loop: CASSLAEGAAGELFF. CDR3 DNA sequence: TGCGCCAGCAGCTTGGCCGAGGGGGCGGCCGGGGAGCTGTTTTTT.

This clonotype appeared a few times. The chain recombines TRBV18 with TRBJ2-7; TRBD1 aligns across 9 bases. Trimming took 3 bases from V and 5 from J; bases not matched to a gene: 8. This CDR3 is 15 amino acids long. Germline V lookup: CDR1 KGHSH, CDR2 LQKENI. The DNA of the CDR3 is TGTGCCAGCTCACCTAGCCGGGACAGGGCCGACGAGCAGTACTTC. Protein product: CASSPSRDRADEQYF.

This chain connects TRBV28 to TRBJ2-7, with 8 bases that match TRBD2. The CDR3 extends over 13 amino acids. Trimming removed 7 bases from V and 5 bases from J; junction bases left unmatched: 7. Germline CDR1 reads MDHEN; CDR2 reads SYDVKM. CDR3 residues: CASIRTSPNEQYF. DNA for the CDR3: TGTGCCAGCATTAGGACTAGCCCCAACGAGCAGTACTTC. Full variable domain (missing parts from reference TRBV28 and TRBJ2-7): DVKVTQSSRYLVKRTGEKVFLECVQDMDHENMFWYRQDPGLGLRLIYFSYDVKMKEKGDIPEGYSVSREKKERFSLILESASTNQTSMYLCASIRTSPNEQYFGPGTRLTVT.

The DNA of the CDR3 is TGTGCCAGCAGCAGTGACCAAAGCACAGATACGCAGTATTTT. Residues: CASSSDQSTDTQYF. V is TRBV9 and J is TRBJ2-3; D unresolved. The germline V and J ends were trimmed by 4 bases and 0 bases, with 9 bases remaining between them. The length of the CDR3 is 14 residues. Germline V gene sequence: CDR1 SGDLS, CDR2 YYNGEE.

J is TRBJ2-5 and V is TRBV6-1; TRBD2 might be the D (6 bases). The CDR3 is 14 residues long. Germline V gives CDR1 MNHNS, CDR2 SASEGT. V was trimmed by 7 bases and J by 5 bases, leaving 17 bases between them. For the CDR3, the DNA is TGTGCCAGCACGTACCGGGACTCGAAGGAGACCCAGTACTTC. Amino acid sequence: CASTYRDSKETQYF.

A remark on this clonotype: A clone one base away is much larger, so this may be a read error. The CDR3 does not end in the conserved phenylalanine or tryptophan, so this is likely a read error. This chain links TRBV15 with TRBJ2-3; the D is unclear. The CDR3 sequence is 11 residues long. V was clipped by 4 bases and J by 4 bases, with 3 bases between them. CDR1 is LNHNV, CDR2 YYDKDF, per germline (reference sequence). In DNA form, the CDR3 reads TGTGCCACCAGCACGGCAGATACGCAGTATCTT. Translated, it gives CATSTADTQYL.